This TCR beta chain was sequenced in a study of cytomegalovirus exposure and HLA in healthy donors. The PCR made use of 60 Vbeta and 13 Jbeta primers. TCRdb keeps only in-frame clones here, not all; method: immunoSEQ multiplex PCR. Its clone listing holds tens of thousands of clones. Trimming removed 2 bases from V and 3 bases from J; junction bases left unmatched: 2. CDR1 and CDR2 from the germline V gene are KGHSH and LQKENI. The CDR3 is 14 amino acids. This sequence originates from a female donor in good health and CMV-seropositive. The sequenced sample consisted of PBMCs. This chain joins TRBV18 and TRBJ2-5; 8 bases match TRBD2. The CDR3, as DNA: TGTGCCAGCTCACCAGCGGGGGGAAAAGAGACCCAGTACTTC. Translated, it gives CASSPAGGKETQYF.